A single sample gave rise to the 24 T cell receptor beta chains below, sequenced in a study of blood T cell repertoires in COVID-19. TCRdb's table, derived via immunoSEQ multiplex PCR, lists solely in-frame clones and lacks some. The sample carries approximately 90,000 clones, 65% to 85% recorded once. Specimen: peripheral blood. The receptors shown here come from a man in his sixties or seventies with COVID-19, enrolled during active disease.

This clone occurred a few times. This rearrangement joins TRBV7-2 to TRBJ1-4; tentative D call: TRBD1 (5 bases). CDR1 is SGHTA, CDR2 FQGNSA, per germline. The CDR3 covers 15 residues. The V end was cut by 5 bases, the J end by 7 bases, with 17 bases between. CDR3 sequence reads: CASSPGLLTGEKLFF. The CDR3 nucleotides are TGTGCCAGCAGCCCGGGACTACTTACGGGTGAAAAACTGTTTTTT.

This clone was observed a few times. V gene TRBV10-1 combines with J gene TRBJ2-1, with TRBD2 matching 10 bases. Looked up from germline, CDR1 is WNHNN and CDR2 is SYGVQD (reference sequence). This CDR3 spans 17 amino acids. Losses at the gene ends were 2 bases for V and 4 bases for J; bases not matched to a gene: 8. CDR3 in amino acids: CASSEKLAGPIYNEQFF. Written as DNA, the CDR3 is TGCGCCAGCAGTGAGAAACTAGCGGGACCTATATACAATGAGCAGTTCTTC.

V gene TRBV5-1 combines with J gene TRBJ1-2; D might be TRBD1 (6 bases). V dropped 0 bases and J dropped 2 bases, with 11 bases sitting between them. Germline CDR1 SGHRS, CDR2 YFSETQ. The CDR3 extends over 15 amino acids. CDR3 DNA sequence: TGCGCCAGCAGCTTGGAGGCAGGGGCCAACTATGGCTACACCTTC. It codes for CASSLEAGANYGYTF.

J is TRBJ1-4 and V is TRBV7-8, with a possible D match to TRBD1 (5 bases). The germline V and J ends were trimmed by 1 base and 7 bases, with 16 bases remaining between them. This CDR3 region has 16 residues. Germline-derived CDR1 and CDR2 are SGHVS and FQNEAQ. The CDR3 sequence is CASSLEIRQWGEKLFF. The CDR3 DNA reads TGTGCCAGCAGCTTAGAGATTAGACAGTGGGGTGAAAAACTGTTTTTT.

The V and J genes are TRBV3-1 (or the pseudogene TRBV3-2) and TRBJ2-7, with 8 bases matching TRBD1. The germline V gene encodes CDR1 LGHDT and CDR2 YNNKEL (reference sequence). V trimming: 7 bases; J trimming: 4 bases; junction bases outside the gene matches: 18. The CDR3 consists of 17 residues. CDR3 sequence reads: CASTHRGEVSSLYEQYF. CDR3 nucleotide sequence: TGTGCCAGCACGCACAGGGGGGAGGTATCCTCTCTATACGAGCAGTACTTC.

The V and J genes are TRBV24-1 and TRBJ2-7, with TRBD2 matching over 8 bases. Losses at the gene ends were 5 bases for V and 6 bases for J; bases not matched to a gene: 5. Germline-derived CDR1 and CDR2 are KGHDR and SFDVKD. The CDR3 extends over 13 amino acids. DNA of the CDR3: TGTGCCACCAGTGGGGACGGGAGGGGCGAGCAGTACTTC. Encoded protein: CATSGDGRGEQYF.

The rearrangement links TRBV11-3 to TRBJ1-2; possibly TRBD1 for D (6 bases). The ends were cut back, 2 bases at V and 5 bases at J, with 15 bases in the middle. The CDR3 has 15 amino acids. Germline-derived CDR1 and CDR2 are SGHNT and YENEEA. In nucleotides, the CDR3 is TGTGCCAGCAGCTTACTTACAGGGAACCCTTATGGCTACACCTTC. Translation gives CASSLLTGNPYGYTF.

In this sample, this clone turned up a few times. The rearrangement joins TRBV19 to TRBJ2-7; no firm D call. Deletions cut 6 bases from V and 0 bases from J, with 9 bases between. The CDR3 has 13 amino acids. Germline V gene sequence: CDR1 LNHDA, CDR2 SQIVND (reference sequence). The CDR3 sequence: CASSPVVSYEQYF. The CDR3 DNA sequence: TGTGCCAGTAGCCCCGTAGTCTCCTACGAGCAGTACTTC.

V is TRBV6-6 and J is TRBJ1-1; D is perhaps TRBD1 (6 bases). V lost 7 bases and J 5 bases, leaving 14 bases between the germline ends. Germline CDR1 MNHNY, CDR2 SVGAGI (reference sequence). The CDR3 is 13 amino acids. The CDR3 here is CASTQGRATEAFF. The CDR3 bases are TGTGCCAGCACCCAGGGGAGGGCAACTGAAGCTTTCTTT.

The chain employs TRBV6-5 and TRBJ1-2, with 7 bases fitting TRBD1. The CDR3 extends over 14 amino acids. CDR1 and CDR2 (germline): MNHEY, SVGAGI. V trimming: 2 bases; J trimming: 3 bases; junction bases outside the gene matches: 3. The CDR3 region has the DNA TGTGCCAGCAGTTACAGGGGGCTACACTATGGCTACACCTTC. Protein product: CASSYRGLHYGYTF.

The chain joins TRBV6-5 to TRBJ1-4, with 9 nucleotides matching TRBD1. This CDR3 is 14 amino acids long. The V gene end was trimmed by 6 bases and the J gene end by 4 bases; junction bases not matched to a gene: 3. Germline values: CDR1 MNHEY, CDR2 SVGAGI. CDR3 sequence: CASSRDRVNEKLFF. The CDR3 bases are TGTGCCAGCAGCCGGGACAGGGTTAATGAAAAACTGTTTTTT.

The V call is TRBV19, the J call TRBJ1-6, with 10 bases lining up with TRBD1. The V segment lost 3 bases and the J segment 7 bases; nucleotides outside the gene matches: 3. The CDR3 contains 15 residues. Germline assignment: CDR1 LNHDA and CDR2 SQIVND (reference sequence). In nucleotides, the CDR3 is TGTGCCAGTAGTATTTCGGGACAGGGGAATTCACCCCTCCACTTT. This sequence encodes CASSISGQGNSPLHF. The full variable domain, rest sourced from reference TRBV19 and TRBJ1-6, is DGGITQSPKYLFRKEGQNVTLSCEQNLNHDAMYWYRQDPGQGLRLIYYSQIVNDFQKGDIAEGYSVSREKKESFPLTVTSAQKNPTAFYLCASSISGQGNSPLHFGNGTRLTVT.

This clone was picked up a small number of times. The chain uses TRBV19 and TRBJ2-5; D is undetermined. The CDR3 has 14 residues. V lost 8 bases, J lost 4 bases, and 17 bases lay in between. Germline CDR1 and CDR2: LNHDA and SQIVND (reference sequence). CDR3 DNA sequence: TGTGCCAGTCGGAGAGAAGCGATCGGAGAGACCCAGTACTTC. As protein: CASRREAIGETQYF.

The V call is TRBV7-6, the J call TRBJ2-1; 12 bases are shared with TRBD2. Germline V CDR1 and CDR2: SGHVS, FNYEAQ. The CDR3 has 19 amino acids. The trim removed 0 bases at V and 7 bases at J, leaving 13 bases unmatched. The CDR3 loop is CASSLAPPKTSGRRNEQFF. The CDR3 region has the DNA TGTGCCAGCAGCTTAGCGCCCCCCAAGACTAGCGGGAGAAGGAATGAGCAGTTCTTC.

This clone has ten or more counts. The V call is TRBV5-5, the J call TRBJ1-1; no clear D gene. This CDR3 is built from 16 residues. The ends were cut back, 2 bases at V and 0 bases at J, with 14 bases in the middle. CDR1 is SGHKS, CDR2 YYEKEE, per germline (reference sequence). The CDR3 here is CASSLLTLTVNTEAFF. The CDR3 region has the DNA TGTGCCAGCAGCTTACTGACCCTCACAGTGAACACTGAAGCTTTCTTT.

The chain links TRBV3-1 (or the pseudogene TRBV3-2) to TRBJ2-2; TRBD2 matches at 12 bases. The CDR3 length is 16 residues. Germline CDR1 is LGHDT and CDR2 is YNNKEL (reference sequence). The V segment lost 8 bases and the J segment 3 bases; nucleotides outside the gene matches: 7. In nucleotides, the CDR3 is TGTGCCAGCTCCCCGGGACTAGCGGGTTACACCGGGGAGCTGTTTTTT. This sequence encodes CASSPGLAGYTGELFF.

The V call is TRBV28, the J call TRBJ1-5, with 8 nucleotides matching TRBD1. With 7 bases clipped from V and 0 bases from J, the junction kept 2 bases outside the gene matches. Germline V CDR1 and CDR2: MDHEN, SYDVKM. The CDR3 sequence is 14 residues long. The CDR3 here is CASTDRVSNQPQHF. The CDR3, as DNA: TGTGCCAGCACGGACAGGGTTAGCAATCAGCCCCAGCATTTT.

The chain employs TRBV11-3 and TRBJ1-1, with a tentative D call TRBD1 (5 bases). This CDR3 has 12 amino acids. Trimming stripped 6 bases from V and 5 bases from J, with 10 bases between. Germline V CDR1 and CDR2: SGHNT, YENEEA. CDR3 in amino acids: CASSRKGTEAFF. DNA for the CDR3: TGTGCCAGCAGTCGGAAGGGGACTGAAGCTTTCTTT.

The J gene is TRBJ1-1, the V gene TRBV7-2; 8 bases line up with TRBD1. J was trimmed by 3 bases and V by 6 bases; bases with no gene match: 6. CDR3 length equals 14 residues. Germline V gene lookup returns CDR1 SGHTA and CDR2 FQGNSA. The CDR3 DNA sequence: TGTGCCAGCAGTCAACAGACAGGGGACACTGAAGCTTTCTTT. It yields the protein CASSQQTGDTEAFF.

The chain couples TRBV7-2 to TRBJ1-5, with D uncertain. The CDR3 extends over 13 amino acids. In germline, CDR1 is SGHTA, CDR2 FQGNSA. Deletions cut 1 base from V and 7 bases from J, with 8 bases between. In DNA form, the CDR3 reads TGTGCCAGCAGCTTAGGTCTCCGGCAGCCCCAGCATTTT. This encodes CASSLGLRQPQHF.

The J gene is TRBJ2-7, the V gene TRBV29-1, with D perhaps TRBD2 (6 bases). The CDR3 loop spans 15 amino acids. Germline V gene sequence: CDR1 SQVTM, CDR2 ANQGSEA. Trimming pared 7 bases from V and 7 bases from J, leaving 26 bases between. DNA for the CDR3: TGCAGCGCCGCCTTTCCGGGGCCAAATCGGGGGGAGCAGTACTTC. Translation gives CSAAFPGPNRGEQYF.

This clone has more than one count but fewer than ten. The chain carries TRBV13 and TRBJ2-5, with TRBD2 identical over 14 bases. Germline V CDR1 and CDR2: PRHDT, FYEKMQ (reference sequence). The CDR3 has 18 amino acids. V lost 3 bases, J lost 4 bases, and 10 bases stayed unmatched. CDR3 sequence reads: CASSFLTSGRAGGETQYF. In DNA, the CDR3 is TGTGCCAGCAGCTTCCTGACTAGCGGGAGGGCCGGGGGAGAGACCCAGTACTTC.

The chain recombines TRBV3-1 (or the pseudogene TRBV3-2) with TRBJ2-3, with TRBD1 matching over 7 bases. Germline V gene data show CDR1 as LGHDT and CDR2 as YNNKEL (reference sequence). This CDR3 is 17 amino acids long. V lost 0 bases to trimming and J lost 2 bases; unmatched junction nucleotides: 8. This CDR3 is CASSQDADRVHTDTQYF. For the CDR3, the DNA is TGTGCCAGCAGCCAAGATGCAGACAGGGTACACACAGATACGCAGTATTTT.

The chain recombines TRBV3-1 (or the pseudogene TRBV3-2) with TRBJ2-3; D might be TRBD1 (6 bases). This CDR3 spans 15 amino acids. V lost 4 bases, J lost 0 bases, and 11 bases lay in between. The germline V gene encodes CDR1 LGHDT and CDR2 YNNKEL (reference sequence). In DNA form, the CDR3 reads TGTGCCAGCAGCCTTTCAGGGGAAAGCACAGATACGCAGTATTTT. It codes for CASSLSGESTDTQYF.